The clone carrying this TCR beta chain was observed a single time. This record belongs to a study of T cell changes during pregnancy in multiple sclerosis. The V and J ends lost 0 bases and 5 bases, in that order; junction bases with no gene match: 5. CDR1 SGDLS and CDR2 YYNGEE come from the germline V gene. The CDR3 contains 17 residues. The table came from immunoSEQ multiplex PCR; TCRdb's copy has only in-frame clones and leaves some out. This sample has approximately 90,000 clones; 91% occur once, and the top ten carry around 1.7%. This TCR derives from a female donor in good health, enrolled as a control in a pregnancy study. Sample: peripheral blood, taken after pregnancy. The gene calls are TRBV9 and TRBJ2-3; 14 nucleotides line up with TRBD2. The CDR3 reads CASSVETSGGGEDTQYF. The CDR3 DNA follows: TGTGCCAGCAGCGTAGAGACTAGCGGGGGGGGCGAAGATACGCAGTATTTT.